The clone carrying this T cell receptor (beta chain) showed up many times. Its antigen is as yet unknown. The CDR3 is 15 residues long. V dropped 0 bases and J dropped 8 bases, with 16 bases sitting between them. Looked up from germline, CDR1 is MGHRA and CDR2 is YSYEKL. RNA transcripts yielded amplified TCR beta CDR3 regions. The HTBI primer set served for first-round RT-PCR of the TCR CDR3. TCRdb re-derived calls from the multiplex PCR reads in MiXCR, one entry per CDR3 protein. The table shows 380,000 or so distinct CDR3 sequences, with 15% to 20% occurring only once. The study defined stable Graves' hyperthyroidism as no ophthalmopathy progression within 18 months. In patients aged 18 to 65, hyperthyroidism was newly diagnosed, with duration under 2 months. The sample comes from a study of T cells in Graves' hyperthyroidism and ophthalmopathy. Study findings and constraints: The authors' 13 V-J model separated ophthalmopathy from stable hyperthyroidism. For ophthalmopathy, model prediction preceded onset by a median about 6 months.

Source material: blood. The V and J genes are TRBV4-1 and TRBJ1-2; D might be TRBD1 (6 bases). The source is a woman under 30 with Graves' hyperthyroidism. The CDR3 sequence: CASSQDGRGIGGYTF. CDR3 DNA sequence: TGCGCCAGCAGCCAAGATGGCAGGGGAATAGGCGGCTACACCTTC.